These T cell receptor beta chains were read from a single sample in a study of cytomegalovirus exposure and HLA in healthy donors. Clones were read by immunoSEQ multiplex PCR, and TCRdb kept only the in-frame ones, dropping some. The repertoire table contains about 200,000 clones. The sample comprised PBMCs. These receptors came from a man younger than 45 in good health and CMV-seronegative. CDR3s include the opening cysteine and the closing phenylalanine or tryptophan. A D gene is named only where the DNA matches it firmly.

cdr3_nt | cdr3_aa | cdr3_length | j_call | v_call | d_call
TGTGCCAGCAGTTATCGAACTTACAATGAGCAGTTCTTC | CASSYRTYNEQFF | 13 | TRBJ2-1 | TRBV6-5 | NA
TGTGCCAGCAGCCTAGGGACTAGCGGGGCCGGGGAGCTGTTTTTT | CASSLGTSGAGELFF | 15 | TRBJ2-2 | TRBV5-4 | TRBD2
TGCGCCAGCAGTGATTCCGCGGGAGTGGGAGAGACCCAGTACTTC | CASSDSAGVGETQYF | 15 | TRBJ2-5 | TRBV10-2 | TRBD2
TGCGCCAGCAGCCAAGAAGACCGGGGCACCGGGGAGCTGTTTTTT | CASSQEDRGTGELFF | 15 | TRBJ2-2 | TRBV4-3 | NA
TGTGCCTGGAAAGGGACAGGGTCAAGGGAGCTGTTTTTT | CAWKGTGSRELFF | 13 | TRBJ2-2 | TRBV30 | TRBD1
TGTGCCAGCGGGGAGTACGAGCAGTACTTC | CASGEYEQYF | 10 | TRBJ2-7 | TRBV9 | NA
TGTGCCAGCAGATCGGTGCTCAATCAGCCCCAGCATTTT | CASRSVLNQPQHF | 13 | TRBJ1-5 | TRBV6-1 | NA
TGTGCCAGCAGTCTCCGGGACAACTCTGGAAACACCATATATTTT | CASSLRDNSGNTIYF | 15 | TRBJ1-3 | TRBV2 | NA
TGCGCCAGCAGCTCCCGGGACAGAAGGCTTCAAGAGACCCAGTACTTC | CASSSRDRRLQETQYF | 16 | TRBJ2-5 | TRBV5-1 | TRBD1
TGTGCCAGCACCAAAAACAGGGATCCTGAAGCTTTCTTT | CASTKNRDPEAFF | 13 | TRBJ1-1 | TRBV6-1 | NA
TGTGCCAGCAGCTCTCGTGATTCACCCCTCCACTTT | CASSSRDSPLHF | 12 | TRBJ1-6 | TRBV7-9 | NA
TGTGCCACCAGCAGAGATAGGGCTAGCGGGGAGTACAATGAGCAGTTCTTC | CATSRDRASGEYNEQFF | 17 | TRBJ2-1 | TRBV15 | TRBD2
TGTGCCAGTATAGGGAGGGGCACTGAAGCTTTCTTT | CASIGRGTEAFF | 12 | TRBJ1-1 | TRBV6-5 | NA
TGTGCCAGCAGCTCCCTTAGGGGTGGCAGGGGGTTTCATCAGCCCCAGCATTTT | CASSSLRGGRGFHQPQHF | 18 | TRBJ1-5 | TRBV12-1 | NA
TGTGCCAGCAGCGTAGGACTAGCGGGGGGGCGTATGCGCACAGATACGCAGTATTTT | CASSVGLAGGRMRTDTQYF | 19 | TRBJ2-3 | TRBV9 | TRBD2
TGTGCCAGCAGTTTCATGGGACAGGTCAATTCACCCCTCCACTTT | CASSFMGQVNSPLHF | 15 | TRBJ1-6 | TRBV6-6 | TRBD1
TGTGCCAGCAGTTCAGGACAGGGAAAAGAGACCCAGTACTTC | CASSSGQGKETQYF | 14 | TRBJ2-5 | TRBV2 | TRBD1
TGTGCCTGGAGTTTGACAGGGGGCGCGGAGACCCAGTACTTC | CAWSLTGGAETQYF | 14 | TRBJ2-5 | TRBV30 | TRBD1
TGTGCCAGCTCCTGGACGGGAGGAAATGAGCAGTTCTTC | CASSWTGGNEQFF | 13 | TRBJ2-1 | TRBV7-9 | TRBD2
TGTGCCAGCAGCCTCAGACAGGCAACCTCTGGAAACACCATATATTTT | CASSLRQATSGNTIYF | 16 | TRBJ1-3 | TRBV7-9 | NA
TGTGCCTGGAGTGTACTACTTAACCAAGAGACCCAGTACTTC | CAWSVLLNQETQYF | 14 | TRBJ2-5 | TRBV30 | NA
TGTGCCTGGAGCGTTGTAACAGGGGGCGAGCAGTACTTC | CAWSVVTGGEQYF | 13 | TRBJ2-7 | TRBV30 | TRBD1
TGTGCCAGCGAGCTTACCGGAGGGTACGAGCAGTACTTC | CASELTGGYEQYF | 13 | TRBJ2-7 | TRBV6-1 | NA
TGTGCCAGCAGCTTTAGCTGGAGCGCGTTCATGAACACTGAAGCTTTCTTT | CASSFSWSAFMNTEAFF | 17 | TRBJ1-1 | TRBV12-1 | NA
TGTGCCAGCAGCTTAGCGGGACAGGCATACTATGGCTACACCTTC | CASSLAGQAYYGYTF | 15 | TRBJ1-2 | TRBV5-6 | TRBD1
TGCGCCAGCAGGCCCACAGGGGGCAGCACAGATACGCAGTATTTT | CASRPTGGSTDTQYF | 15 | TRBJ2-3 | TRBV5-1 | TRBD1
TGTGCCTGGGGACAGGGAAGTTCACCCCTCCACTTT | CAWGQGSSPLHF | 12 | TRBJ1-6 | TRBV30 | TRBD1
TGTGCCAGCAGCCCCCGCCGGGGTGGGACCCAGTACTTC | CASSPRRGGTQYF | 13 | TRBJ2-5 | TRBV13 | NA
TGTGCCAGCAGCTCCCTCGGGACAGGCTACATCTATGGCTACACCTTC | CASSSLGTGYIYGYTF | 16 | TRBJ1-2 | TRBV7-2 | TRBD1